The present TCR beta chain was sequenced within a study of PD-L1 blockade in urothelial cancer. Study-wide context: Earlier, patients had received 0 to 3 chemotherapy regimens. Blood analysis took place 3 weeks (second dose) and 6 weeks after treatment start. Blood samples had a median of approximately 150,000 T cells, 80,000 to 85,000 unique TCRs, and clonality roughly 0.073. Overall study results and limits: The study found that durable-benefit patients expanded tumor-associated blood clones more at 3 weeks.

The table came from immunoSEQ multiplex PCR; TCRdb's copy has only in-frame clones and leaves some out. The data contain 95,000 or so clones, 80% to 90% of them seen just once; the ten biggest clones take up roughly 2%. Notes on this clone: Antigen unknown.

V gave up 4 bases and J gave up 4 bases; unmatched junction bases: 6. The CDR3 totals 15 residues. CDR1 and CDR2 from the germline V gene are SGHDN and FVKESK. Regarding time point: pretreatment peripheral blood. The sequence derives from a man between 60 and 75 years old with urothelial cancer. The source was PBMCs, collected around atezolizumab (anti-PD-L1) treatment. The J gene is TRBJ1-3, the V gene TRBV14; 8 bases map to TRBD1. CDR3 residues: CASSPRTGTGNTIYF. In DNA, the CDR3 is TGTGCCAGCAGCCCCCGGACAGGGACGGGAAACACCATATATTTT.